The rows below give T cell receptor beta chains drawn from one sample of a study of blood T cell repertoires in COVID-19. TCRdb keeps only in-frame clones here, not all; method: immunoSEQ multiplex PCR. The sample gives around 210,000 clones, 65% to 90% of which show up once; approximately 5% is in the top ten. Sequences were obtained from peripheral blood. The receptors were gathered from a man over 45 with COVID-19, enrolled during active disease. Each CDR3 is given with its conserved first and last residue. A D gene is named only where the DNA matches it firmly. Size tells how often a clone was seen (once, few, many) or the class of an expanded clone, and some rows leave it out.

D gene	clone size	V gene	J gene	CDR3 DNA	CDR3 protein
.	once	TRBV5-1	TRBJ2-1	TGCGCCAGCAGCTTGGGAACAGGGTATGGCTACAATGAGCAGTTCTTC	CASSLGTGYGYNEQFF
TRBD2	.	TRBV27	TRBJ2-5	TGTGCCAGCAGACTAGCGGGGGGTAACCAAGAGACCCAGTACTTC	CASRLAGGNQETQYF
TRBD1	few	TRBV7-6	TRBJ2-7	TGTGCCAGCAGCTGGGGACAGGGGGGGGAGCAGTACTTC	CASSWGQGGEQYF
TRBD2	.	TRBV7-7	TRBJ2-5	TGTGCTAGCAGCGACGGACTAGCGGGGGGGGAGACCCAGTACTTC	CASSDGLAGGETQYF
TRBD2	.	TRBV11-2	TRBJ2-5	TGTGCCAGCAGACGTGGACTAGCGGGTGAGACCCAGTACTTC	CASRRGLAGETQYF
TRBD1	few	TRBV25-1	TRBJ1-1	TGTGCCACCCAGGACAGGTTTGACGTGAACACTGAAGCTTTCTTT	CATQDRFDVNTEAFF
TRBD1	.	TRBV30	TRBJ1-4	TGTGCCTGGAATATAGGGACAGGGGGTACTAATGAAAAACTGTTTTTT	CAWNIGTGGTNEKLFF
TRBD2	.	TRBV3-1/TRBV3-2	TRBJ2-2	TGTGCCAGCAGCCAAGACAAAGGACTAGCGGGGCACCCCGGGGAGCTGTTTTTT	CASSQDKGLAGHPGELFF
TRBD2	.	TRBV5-1	TRBJ2-5	TGCGCCAGCAGCTACTATAAGCGGGGGGGACAGACCCAGTACTTC	CASSYYKRGGQTQYF
.	.	TRBV20-1	TRBJ1-6	TGCAGTGGTAGTAGAGAATCGGCCTCAGGCTCCTATAATTCACCCCTCCACTTT	CSGSRESASGSYNSPLHF
.	.	TRBV7-3	TRBJ2-5	TGTGCCAGCAGCTTCAGGGTTGGGGAGACCCAGTACTTC	CASSFRVGETQYF
.	.	TRBV7-9	TRBJ1-1	TGTGCCAGCCAGAACCGGGACACGAGTATTATGAACACTGAAGCTTTCTTT	CASQNRDTSIMNTEAFF
.	.	TRBV6-6	TRBJ2-7	TGTGCCAGACTGAATCAAGGGGCATTAAACGAGCAGTACTTC	CARLNQGALNEQYF
.	.	TRBV4-2	TRBJ2-7	TGTGCCAGCAGCCCAGGGTCCGGGGGCTCCTACGAGCAGTACTTC	CASSPGSGGSYEQYF
.	.	TRBV19	TRBJ2-1	TGTGCCAGTAGTATAGGTGCGTTCACTAGCCCGTTCTTC	CASSIGAFTSPFF
TRBD2	.	TRBV18	TRBJ2-3	TGTGCCAGCTCACACAGCGGGGGGATGAACCAAGATACGCAGTATTTT	CASSHSGGMNQDTQYF
TRBD1	.	TRBV6-5	TRBJ2-7	TGTGCCAGCAGATCGACAGGGGGCGTTTACGAGCAGTACTTC	CASRSTGGVYEQYF
.	.	TRBV6-6	TRBJ1-1	TGTGCCAGCAGTTACTCCGAGAGGAACACTGAAGCTTTCTTT	CASSYSERNTEAFF
TRBD1	.	TRBV18	TRBJ2-3	TGTGCCAGCTCAACACAGGGGGCAGATACGCAGTATTTT	CASSTQGADTQYF
.	.	TRBV5-8	TRBJ2-6	TGTGCCAGCAGCTTGGGCAGGGGTGGGGCCAACGTCCTGACTTTC	CASSLGRGGANVLTF
.	.	TRBV12-3/TRBV12-4	TRBJ2-2	TGTGCCAGCACTACTACCGGGGAGCTGTTTTTT	CASTTTGELFF
TRBD2	.	TRBV7-2	TRBJ2-7	TGTGCCAGCAGCTTAGGTCTAGCGGGGATCTACGAGCAGTACTTC	CASSLGLAGIYEQYF
.	.	TRBV15	TRBJ2-7	TGTGCCACCAGCAGTAAGGGGTCTGGCTACGAGCAGTACTTC	CATSSKGSGYEQYF
TRBD2	.	TRBV6-2/TRBV6-3	TRBJ2-5	TGTGCCAGCAGTTGGCGGGGGGCAAGGGAGACCCAGTACTTC	CASSWRGARETQYF
.	.	TRBV14	TRBJ1-6	TGTGCCAGCAGTGCCTATAAGAATTCACCCCTCCACTTT	CASSAYKNSPLHF
.	once	TRBV30	TRBJ2-3	TGTGCCTGGAGTCTAGGCACTTACACAGATACGCAGTATTTT	CAWSLGTYTDTQYF
.	.	TRBV7-9	TRBJ2-7	TGTGCCAGCAGCTTAGATAGCCAGAACTCCTACGAGCAGTACTTC	CASSLDSQNSYEQYF